This TCR beta chain came from a study of blood T cell repertoires in COVID-19. Across the whole study: Material from acute and convalescent COVID-19 was sourced from the United States, Italy and Spain. The analysed material was cDNA or gDNA that came from T cells, B-cell-depleted T cells, or PBMCs.

Germline loops: CDR1 SGHRS, CDR2 YFSETQ. This CDR3 is built from 14 residues. The junction had 7 bases not matched to a gene; V was cut back by 4 bases and J by 3 bases. In this sample, this clone turned up a few times. How the authors handled the data: Reference gene primer amplification in the assay estimated nucleated cell counts. Profiling relied on immunoSEQ multiplex PCR, and the TCRdb table lists in-frame clones only, not all of them. The V and J calls and the clone size are those of that table, but D and trimming were determined from the DNA. The sample yields about 310,000 clones, roughly 84% seen once.

The J gene is TRBJ2-7, the V gene TRBV5-1; 7 bases line up with TRBD2. Sequenced material: peripheral blood. The TCR was taken from a man aged 50-59 years with active or convalescent COVID-19. As DNA, the CDR3 is TGCGCCAGCAGCAGGGACGGGGGGAACTACGAGCAGTACTTC. Translated, it gives CASSRDGGNYEQYF.